This T cell receptor beta chain was captured in a study of T cells after yellow fever vaccination. Whole-study results and caveats: The study noted that FACS-sorted repertoires could contain abundant clonotypes contaminating from the bulk population. Peaking faster, on day 5 versus 15, the secondary response was nonetheless weaker. Post-booster repertoires contained most primary-vaccination clones again (roughly 95% CD4, 85% to 90% CD8).

This clonotype was counted a few times. Its antigen is unidentified. V was clipped by 4 bases and J by 4 bases, with 11 bases between them. The germline V gene encodes CDR1 SGHRS and CDR2 YFSETQ. The CDR3 sequence is 13 residues long. Synthesis of TCR cDNA relied on 5'RACE template switching, which attached a universal primer site and UMIs. TCRdb reanalysed the 5' RACE reads using MiXCR and keeps one entry per CDR3 protein. The table includes roughly 330,000 distinct CDR3 sequences, 3% to 4.5% detected once. The V and J genes are TRBV5-1 and TRBJ1-2; unclear D gene. This TCR was recovered from a man aged 18-30 years who received the YFV17D yellow fever vaccine. The specimen comprised PBMCs, sampled 5 days after the yellow fever booster vaccination. The CDR3 here is CASSLSVSYGYTF. The CDR3 DNA follows: TGCGCCAGCAGCCTATCAGTGAGCTATGGCTACACCTTC.